This T cell receptor (beta chain) originates from a study of cytomegalovirus exposure and HLA in healthy donors. Study-wide results and limits: Upon later analysis, TCR association rates were observed to vary by HLA locus, being highest for DRB1 and lowest for HLA-C. A link between a missense DCLRE1C variant and TCR beta V- and J-gene trimming emerged from a later analysis.

Healthy bone marrow donors formed the donor group. The CDR3 totals 13 residues. The ends were cut back, 1 base at V and 6 bases at J, with 10 bases in the middle. The germline V gene has CDR1 SQVTM and CDR2 ANQGSEA. This PCR relied on a set of 60 Vbeta primers and 13 Jbeta primers. Sequenced by immunoSEQ multiplex PCR; TCRdb stores in-frame clones only, minus some. The sample records around 100,000 clones, roughly 70% being singletons. As concerns this clone: What it binds is not known.

V usage is TRBV29-1 and J usage is TRBJ2-1; tentative D call: TRBD1 (5 bases). The sample consisted of PBMCs. The sequence was obtained from a man in his forties in good health and CMV-seropositive. The CDR3 DNA sequence: TGCAGCGTTGAAGGCGACAGACTCAATGAGCAGTTCTTC. As protein: CSVEGDRLNEQFF.